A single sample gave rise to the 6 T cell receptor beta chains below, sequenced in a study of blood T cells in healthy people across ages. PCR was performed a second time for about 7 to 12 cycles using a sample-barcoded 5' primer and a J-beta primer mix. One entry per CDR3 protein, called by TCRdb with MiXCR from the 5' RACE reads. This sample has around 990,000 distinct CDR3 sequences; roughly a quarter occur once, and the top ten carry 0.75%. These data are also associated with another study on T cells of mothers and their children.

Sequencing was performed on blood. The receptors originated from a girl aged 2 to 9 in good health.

CDR3 bases: TGTGCCACCAGTGATAGAGCCGAGCAGTACTTC. It translates to CATSDRAEQYF. V usage is TRBV24-1 and J usage is TRBJ2-7, with D uncertain. V was clipped by 3 bases and J by 6 bases, with 5 bases between them. CDR3 size: 11 residues. Germline V lookup: CDR1 KGHDR, CDR2 SFDVKD.

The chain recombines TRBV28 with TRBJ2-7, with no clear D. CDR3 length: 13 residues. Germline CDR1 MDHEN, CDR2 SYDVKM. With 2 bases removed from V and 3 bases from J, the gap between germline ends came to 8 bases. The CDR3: CASSLGMLYEQYF. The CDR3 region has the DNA TGTGCCAGCAGTTTAGGGATGCTCTACGAGCAGTACTTC.

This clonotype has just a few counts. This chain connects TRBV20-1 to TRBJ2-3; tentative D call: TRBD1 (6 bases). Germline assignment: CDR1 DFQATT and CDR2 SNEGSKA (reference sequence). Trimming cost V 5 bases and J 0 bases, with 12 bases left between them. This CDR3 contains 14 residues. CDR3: CSAEYRASTDTQYF. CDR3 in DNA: TGCAGTGCTGAATACAGGGCAAGCACAGATACGCAGTATTTT.

The CDR3 here is CASSLASGGLYEQYF. The CDR3 nucleotides read TGTGCCAGCAGCTTAGCGTCCGGAGGCTTGTACGAGCAGTACTTC. The chain couples TRBV7-9 to TRBJ2-7, with a weak D call TRBD2 (5 bases). This CDR3 spans 15 amino acids. V was trimmed by 0 bases and J by 4 bases, leaving 13 bases between them. Germline V gives CDR1 SEHNR, CDR2 FQNEAQ (reference sequence). The whole variable domain, filled in from reference TRBV7-9 and TRBJ2-7, reads DTGVSQNPRHKITKRGQNVTFRCDPISEHNRLYWYRQTLGQGPEFLTYFQNEAQLEKSRLLSDRFSAERPKGSFSTLEIQRTEQGDSAMYLCASSLASGGLYEQYFGPGTRLTVT.

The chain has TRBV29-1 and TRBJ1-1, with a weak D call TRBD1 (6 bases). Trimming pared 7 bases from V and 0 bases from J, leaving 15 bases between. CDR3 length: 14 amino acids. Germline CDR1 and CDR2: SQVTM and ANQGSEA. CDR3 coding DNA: TGCAGCGCCGCTACGGACAGAGTGAACACTGAAGCTTTCTTT. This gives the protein CSAATDRVNTEAFF.

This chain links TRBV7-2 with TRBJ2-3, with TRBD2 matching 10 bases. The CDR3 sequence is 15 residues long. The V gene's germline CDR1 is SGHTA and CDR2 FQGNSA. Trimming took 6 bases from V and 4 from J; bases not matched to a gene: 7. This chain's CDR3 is CASSGAGGPSDTQYF. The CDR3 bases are TGTGCCAGCAGTGGAGCGGGGGGGCCCTCAGATACGCAGTATTTT. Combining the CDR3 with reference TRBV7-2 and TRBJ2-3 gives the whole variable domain GAGVSQSPSNKVTEKGKDVELRCDPISGHTALYWYRQSLGQGLEFLIYFQGNSAPDKSGLPSDRFSAERTGGSVSTLTIQRTQQEDSAVYLCASSGAGGPSDTQYFGPGTRLTVL.